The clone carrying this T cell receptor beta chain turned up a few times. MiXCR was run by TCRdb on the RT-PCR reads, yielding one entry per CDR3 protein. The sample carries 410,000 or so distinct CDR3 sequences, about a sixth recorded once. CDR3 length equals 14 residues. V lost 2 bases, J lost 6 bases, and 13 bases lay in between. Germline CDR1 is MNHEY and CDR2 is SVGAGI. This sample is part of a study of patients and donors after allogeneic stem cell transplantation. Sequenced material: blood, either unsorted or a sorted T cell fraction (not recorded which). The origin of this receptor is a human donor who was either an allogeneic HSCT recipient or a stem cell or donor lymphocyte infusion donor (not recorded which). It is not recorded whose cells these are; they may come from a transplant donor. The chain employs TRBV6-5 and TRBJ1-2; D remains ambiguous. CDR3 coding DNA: TGTGCCAGCAGTTACACGATGAGGCCTCATGGCTACACCTTC. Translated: CASSYTMRPHGYTF.